The 27 T cell receptor beta chains below come from one sample, sequenced in a study of blood T cell repertoires in COVID-19. Method: immunoSEQ multiplex PCR; TCRdb's copy keeps in-frame clones and lacks some. The sample lists over 450,000 clones; roughly 89% were seen once. The source material was peripheral blood. These receptors were collected from a man between 18 and 29 years old with COVID-19, enrolled during active disease.

On this clone itself: The junction departs from the called germline gene at one end, perhaps through a read error. The identical CDR3 is also encoded by other nucleotide sequences in the sample. The chain is built from TRBV5-1 and TRBJ2-3; D ambiguous. Germline CDR1 reads SGHRS; CDR2 reads YFSETQ. CDR3 size: 15 residues. CDR3 DNA: TGCGCCAGCAGTTTGGCCGACGGGTGGACAGATACGCAGTATTTT. Translating it yields CASSLADGWTDTQYF. Filled out from reference TRBV5-1 and TRBJ2-3, the complete variable domain reads KAGVTQTPRYLIKTRGQQVTLSCSPISGHRSVSWYQQTPGQGLQFLFEYFSETQRNKGNFPGRFSGRQFSNSRSEMNVSTLELGDSALYLCASSLADGWTDTQYFGPGTRLTVL.

This sequence joins TRBV12-3 or TRBV12-4 and TRBJ2-2; D not certain. CDR3 size: 13 residues. V was clipped by 2 bases and J by 7 bases, with 8 bases between them. The CDR3 protein is CASSLSSRGELFF. CDR3 nucleotides: TGTGCCAGCAGTTTATCGTCCCGCGGGGAGCTGTTTTTT.

This chain uses TRBV15 with TRBJ2-7, with a tentative D call TRBD2 (5 bases). Germline loops: CDR1 LNHNV, CDR2 YYDKDF (reference sequence). The CDR3 loop spans 13 amino acids. V was clipped by 0 bases and J by 6 bases, with 9 bases between them. The CDR3 loop is CATSREGRSEQYF. In nucleotides, the CDR3 is TGTGCCACCAGCAGAGAGGGGAGAAGCGAGCAGTACTTC.

This rearrangement joins TRBV7-6 to TRBJ2-7, with 13 bases aligning to TRBD2. CDR1 SGHVS and CDR2 FNYEAQ come from the germline V gene. The CDR3 length is 16 residues. V trimming: 5 bases; J trimming: 2 bases; junction bases outside the gene matches: 6. The CDR3 loop is CASSARTSGRAYEQYF. The CDR3 coding sequence is TGTGCCAGCAGCGCCCGAACTAGCGGGAGGGCCTACGAGCAGTACTTC.

The chain recombines TRBV6-1 with TRBJ2-6; 9 bases align to TRBD1. This CDR3 has 18 residues. Germline assignment: CDR1 MNHNS and CDR2 SASEGT. The J segment lost 0 bases and the V segment lost 3 bases, leaving 6 bases of the junction unmatched. This chain's CDR3 is CASSEPGQGSSGANVLTF. DNA of the CDR3: TGTGCCAGCAGTGAGCCGGGACAGGGTAGCTCTGGGGCCAACGTCCTGACTTTC.

In its sample, this clone was seen a few times. The genes are TRBV11-2 and TRBJ2-7; D unclear. Germline V gene data show CDR1 as SGHAT and CDR2 as FQNNGV. Between the trimmed V and J ends, which lost 0 bases and 5 bases, there was a span of 8 bases. The CDR3 runs 13 residues. CDR3 DNA: TGTGCCAGCAGCTTAGAGGTTGGCCACGAGCAGTACTTC. Protein sequence: CASSLEVGHEQYF.

The rearrangement uses TRBV7-8 and TRBJ1-5; D is perhaps TRBD1 (6 bases). V was pared by 5 bases and J by 3 bases, with 20 bases between. The CDR3 spans 17 residues. The germline gives CDR1 SGHVS, CDR2 FQNEAQ. This chain's CDR3 is CASSHKRDISFNQPQHF. The CDR3 nucleotides are TGTGCCAGCAGCCACAAACGGGACATTTCATTCAATCAGCCCCAGCATTTT. The full variable domain, its missing parts supplied by reference TRBV7-8 and TRBJ1-5, is GAGVSQSPRYKVAKRGQDVALRCDPISGHVSLFWYQQALGQGPEFLTYFQNEAQLDKSGLPSDRFFAERPEGSVSTLKIQRTQQEDSAVYLCASSHKRDISFNQPQHFGDGTRLSIL.

This chain uses TRBV7-9 with TRBJ2-1; TRBD2 matches at 9 bases. The CDR3 covers 15 residues. Germline V gene data show CDR1 as SEHNR and CDR2 as FQNEAQ (reference sequence). The V and J ends lost 5 bases and 10 bases, in that order; junction bases with no gene match: 12. The DNA of the CDR3 is TGTGCCAGCAGCCTGGGACTAGCAGCCACAGGGGAGCAGTTCTTC. This sequence encodes CASSLGLAATGEQFF. The entire variable domain, with the rest obtained from reference TRBV7-9 and TRBJ2-1, is as follows: DTGVSQNPRHKITKRGQNVTFRCDPISEHNRLYWYRQTLGQGPEFLTYFQNEAQLEKSRLLSDRFSAERPKGSFSTLEIQRTEQGDSAMYLCASSLGLAATGEQFFGPGTRLTVL.

This clone has just one count. This chain joins TRBV6-1 and TRBJ2-5; a weak D match, TRBD2 (5 bases). The germline V and J ends were trimmed by 0 bases and 7 bases, with 12 bases remaining between them. CDR3 length: 14 residues. Germline V gene lookup returns CDR1 MNHNS and CDR2 SASEGT. The CDR3, as DNA: TGTGCCAGCAGTGAAGCCCGAGCGGCGGGGACCCAGTACTTC. As protein: CASSEARAAGTQYF.

The chain carries TRBV3-1 (or the pseudogene TRBV3-2) and TRBJ2-7; 11 nucleotides line up with TRBD2. The CDR3 totals 15 residues. Trimming at V came to 2 bases and at J to 4 bases, leaving 4 bases not matched to a gene. Germline assignment: CDR1 LGHDT and CDR2 YNNKEL (reference sequence). CDR3 loop: CASSQPGLAAYEQYF. For the CDR3, the DNA is TGTGCCAGCAGCCAACCGGGACTAGCGGCTTACGAGCAGTACTTC.

This clone appeared once. The chain is built from TRBV5-4 and TRBJ1-1; 7 bases map to TRBD1. Germline values: CDR1 SGHNT, CDR2 YYREEE (reference sequence). J was trimmed by 1 base and V by 1 base; bases with no gene match: 1. This CDR3 has 14 residues. CDR3 loop: CASSLRTGNTEAFF. The CDR3 bases are TGTGCCAGCAGCTTGAGGACAGGGAACACTGAAGCTTTCTTT.

The V and J genes are TRBV5-1 and TRBJ1-4; D is perhaps TRBD1 (6 bases). This CDR3 spans 12 amino acids. Trimming took 3 bases from V and 8 from J, leaving 8 bases between them. Germline V lookup: CDR1 SGHRS, CDR2 YFSETQ. CDR3 loop: CASSYTGEKLFF. The CDR3 bases are TGCGCCAGCAGCTACACAGGGGAAAAACTGTTTTTT.

The V call is TRBV27, the J call TRBJ2-7; 7 bases map to TRBD1. V shed 8 bases and J 5 bases; nucleotides not matched to a gene: 9. Germline V gives CDR1 MNHEY, CDR2 SMNVEV (reference sequence). CDR3 length: 13 residues. The CDR3 loop reads CASALQGPDEQYF. Here the CDR3 DNA reads TGTGCCAGCGCCTTACAGGGGCCGGACGAGCAGTACTTC.

The rearrangement links TRBV20-1 to TRBJ2-5, with 11 bases matching TRBD2. CDR3 length equals 18 residues. Germline V CDR1 and CDR2: DFQATT, SNEGSKA (reference sequence). Trimming removed 3 bases from V and 1 base from J; junction bases left unmatched: 13. The CDR3: CSASSGLAGFGAQETQYF. CDR3 bases: TGCAGTGCTAGTTCAGGACTAGCGGGTTTTGGGGCCCAAGAGACCCAGTACTTC.

The V gene is TRBV5-1, the J gene TRBJ2-7; TRBD1 matches at 10 bases. This CDR3 contains 15 residues. The V and J ends lost 4 bases and 0 bases, in that order; junction bases with no gene match: 4. Germline CDR1 and CDR2: SGHRS and YFSETQ. CDR3 protein: CASSPGTGASYEQYF. CDR3 DNA: TGCGCCAGCAGCCCCGGGACAGGGGCCTCCTACGAGCAGTACTTC.

The chain employs TRBV11-3 and TRBJ2-1; 11 bases line up with TRBD2. This CDR3 comprises 14 residues. V lost 5 bases and J lost 8; bases outside the gene matches: 5. CDR1 is SGHNT and CDR2 is YENEEA in the germline V gene. The CDR3 reads CASSISGRDDEQFF. DNA of the CDR3: TGTGCCAGCAGCATTAGCGGGAGGGATGATGAGCAGTTCTTC.

The chain is built from TRBV6-2 or TRBV6-3 and TRBJ2-3, with 10 bases aligning to TRBD2. V lost 5 bases and J lost 4; bases outside the gene matches: 3. Germline CDR1 is MNHEY and CDR2 is SVGEGT. The CDR3 totals 14 residues. CDR3 sequence: CASSRGTSADTQYF. CDR3 DNA: TGTGCCAGCAGTCGAGGGACTAGCGCAGATACGCAGTATTTT.

This clone was detected only once. V usage is TRBV2 and J usage is TRBJ2-3, with TRBD2 matching 13 bases. The CDR3 loop spans 16 amino acids. Per germline, CDR1 SNHLY and CDR2 FYNNEI. Trimming cost V 7 bases and J 0 bases; bases outside gene matches: 4. The CDR3 DNA reads TGTGCCAGCACCGGGACTAGCGGGATGAGCACAGATACGCAGTATTTT. Protein product: CASTGTSGMSTDTQYF.

As to this clone: This sample includes further DNA sequences coding for the same CDR3. CDR3 coding DNA: TGTGCCAGCAGTCCGACAGGGGGCAGGACTGAAGCTTTCTTT. Its translation is CASSPTGGRTEAFF. The rearrangement links TRBV6-5 to TRBJ1-1; 10 bases agree with TRBD1. The germline CDR1 and CDR2 sequences are MNHEY and SVGAGI. With 5 bases clipped from V and 5 bases from J, the junction kept 5 bases outside the gene matches. The CDR3 has 14 residues.

J is TRBJ1-1 and V is TRBV4-2; 11 bases agree with TRBD1. Germline CDR1 and CDR2: LGHNA and YNFKEQ. This CDR3 region has 15 residues. V shed 5 bases and J 3 bases; nucleotides not matched to a gene: 5. The CDR3 here is CASSWRDRGDTEAFF. CDR3 DNA sequence: TGTGCCAGCAGCTGGCGGGACAGGGGGGACACTGAAGCTTTCTTT.

This clone has only one observation. The J gene is TRBJ1-2, the V gene TRBV2, with 10 nucleotides matching TRBD1. The CDR3 runs to 14 residues. Losses at the gene ends were 6 bases for V and 4 bases for J; bases not matched to a gene: 5. Germline assignment: CDR1 SNHLY and CDR2 FYNNEI. The CDR3 protein is CASRAGQGTYGYTF. The CDR3 nucleotides are TGTGCCAGCAGGGCGGGACAGGGGACCTATGGCTACACCTTC.

This chain links TRBV19 with TRBJ2-2; 13 bases line up with TRBD2. This CDR3 spans 16 amino acids. Germline values: CDR1 LNHDA, CDR2 SQIVND (reference sequence). With V trimmed by 1 base and J by 8 bases, 4 bases remained unmatched. CDR3 nucleotide sequence: TGTGCCAGTAGTATAGGAGGACTAGCGGGGGAGGGGGAGCTGTTTTTT. It is translated as CASSIGGLAGEGELFF.

This clone has a single count. The J gene is TRBJ2-7, the V gene TRBV6-5, with TRBD2 matching over 9 bases. The germline V gene encodes CDR1 MNHEY and CDR2 SVGAGI. V gave up 1 base and J gave up 4 bases; unmatched junction bases: 5. This CDR3 spans 15 amino acids. CDR3 nucleotide sequence: TGTGCCAGCAGTTACTATAGCGGGAGTGGGTACGAGCAGTACTTC. Translation gives CASSYYSGSGYEQYF.

The chain recombines TRBV5-5 with TRBJ1-2; D might be TRBD1 (5 bases). The CDR3 extends over 15 amino acids. The V and J ends lost 4 bases and 8 bases respectively, with 21 bases between them. CDR1 and CDR2 (germline): SGHKS, YYEKEE (reference sequence). The CDR3, as DNA: TGTGCCAGCAGCCCGTTGGGGCCTACGCATCGAGGCTACACCTTC. It specifies CASSPLGPTHRGYTF.

This clone was detected only once. The rearrangement links TRBV5-8 to TRBJ2-3; TRBD2 matches 11 bases. The germline gives CDR1 SGHTS, CDR2 YDEGEE. V was pared by 0 bases and J by 0 bases, with 0 bases of the junction left unmatched. The length of the CDR3 is 16 residues. The CDR3, as DNA: TGTGCCAGCAGCTTGGGGACTAGCGGGAGCACAGATACGCAGTATTTT. It is translated as CASSLGTSGSTDTQYF.

The chain has TRBV2 and TRBJ1-6; D gene ambiguous. Germline loops: CDR1 SNHLY, CDR2 FYNNEI. CDR3 length: 15 residues. Trimming took off 2 bases at V and 5 bases at J, with 10 bases between the two ends. Written as DNA, the CDR3 is TGTGCCAGCAGTGAAATAGGGAGAAATAATTCACCCCTCCACTTT. Encoded protein: CASSEIGRNNSPLHF.

The chain is built from TRBV27 and TRBJ2-1; 8 positions agree with TRBD1. The CDR3 is 15 residues long. J lost 4 bases, V lost 5 bases, and 7 bases had no gene match. Germline V CDR1 and CDR2: MNHEY, SMNVEV (reference sequence). CDR3 loop: CASSTRTGPYNEQFF. CDR3 sequence (DNA): TGTGCCAGCAGTACCCGGACAGGGCCTTACAATGAGCAGTTCTTC.